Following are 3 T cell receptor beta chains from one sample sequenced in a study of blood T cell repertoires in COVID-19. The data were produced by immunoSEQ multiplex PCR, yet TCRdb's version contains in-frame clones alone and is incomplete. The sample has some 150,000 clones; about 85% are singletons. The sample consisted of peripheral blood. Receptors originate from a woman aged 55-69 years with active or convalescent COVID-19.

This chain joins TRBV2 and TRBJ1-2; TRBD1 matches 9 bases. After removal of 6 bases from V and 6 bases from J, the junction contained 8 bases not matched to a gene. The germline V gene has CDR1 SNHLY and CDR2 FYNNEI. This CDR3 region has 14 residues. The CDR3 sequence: CASRERGTGHGYTF. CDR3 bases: TGTGCCAGCAGGGAAAGAGGGACAGGGCATGGCTACACCTTC.

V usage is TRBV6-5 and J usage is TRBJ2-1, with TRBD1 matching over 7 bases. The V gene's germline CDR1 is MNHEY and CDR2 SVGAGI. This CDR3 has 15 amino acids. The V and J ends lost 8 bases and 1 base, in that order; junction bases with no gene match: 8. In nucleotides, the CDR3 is TGTGCCAGCTATCACCGGGACAGTTCCTACAATGAGCAGTTCTTC. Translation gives CASYHRDSSYNEQFF.

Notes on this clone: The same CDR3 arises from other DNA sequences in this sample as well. CDR3 amino acids: CASSLGTGLETQYF. In DNA form, the CDR3 reads TGCGCCAGCAGCTTGGGGACAGGGTTGGAGACCCAGTACTTC. The chain recombines TRBV5-1 with TRBJ2-5, with TRBD1 identical over 8 bases. Germline loops: CDR1 SGHRS, CDR2 YFSETQ. V gave up 0 bases and J gave up 5 bases; unmatched junction bases: 3. The CDR3 is 14 amino acids.